A selection of T cell receptor beta chains follows, all from one sample in a study of post-analysis software for immune sequencing data. TCRdb ran MiXCR on the PCR reads and lists one entry per CDR3 protein. The sample yields 800,000 to 950,000 distinct CDR3 sequences, approximately 53% seen once. Sequences were obtained from blood. Source of these receptors: a girl between 5 and 17 years old with multiple sclerosis. CDR3s include the opening cysteine and the closing phenylalanine or tryptophan. D genes are given only for firm matches. Only part of the rows carry a size: once, few, many, or a class if the clone is expanded.

j_call: TRBJ2-7; v_call: TRBV5-1; clone_size: NA; d_call: NA; cdr3_aa: CASSPHTRGRDEQYF; cdr3_nt: TGCGCCAGCAGCCCCCATACTCGGGGAAGGGACGAGCAGTACTTC
j_call: TRBJ2-5; v_call: TRBV3-1; clone_size: NA; d_call: NA; cdr3_aa: CASSQDPGIETQYF; cdr3_nt: TGTGCCAGCAGCCAAGATCCCGGGATCGAGACCCAGTACTTC
j_call: TRBJ2-3; v_call: TRBV20-1; clone_size: few; d_call: TRBD1; cdr3_aa: CSARTGGVTDTQYF; cdr3_nt: TGCAGTGCTAGGACAGGGGGGGTAACAGATACGCAGTATTTT
j_call: TRBJ2-5; v_call: TRBV25-1; clone_size: few; d_call: NA; cdr3_aa: CASSSFETQYF; cdr3_nt: TGTGCCAGCAGTTCGTTCGAGACCCAGTACTTC
j_call: TRBJ2-5; v_call: TRBV7-6; clone_size: NA; d_call: TRBD2; cdr3_aa: CASSSAGTSGSEQYF; cdr3_nt: TGTGCCAGCAGCTCGGCCGGGACTAGCGGGAGTGAGCAGTACTTC
j_call: TRBJ2-7; v_call: TRBV7-9; clone_size: NA; d_call: NA; cdr3_aa: CASSFQDSHYEQYF; cdr3_nt: TGTGCCAGCAGCTTCCAGGACAGCCACTACGAGCAGTACTTC
j_call: TRBJ2-7; v_call: TRBV27; clone_size: few; d_call: TRBD1; cdr3_aa: CASSLLPGGAGYEQYF; cdr3_nt: TGTGCCAGCAGTTTATTGCCAGGGGGCGCAGGTTACGAGCAGTACTTC
j_call: TRBJ2-4; v_call: TRBV18; clone_size: few; d_call: TRBD1; cdr3_aa: CASSPGGQGYIQYF; cdr3_nt: TGTGCCAGCTCACCAGGGGGACAGGGATACATTCAGTACTTC
j_call: TRBJ2-7; v_call: TRBV5-1; clone_size: NA; d_call: TRBD2; cdr3_aa: CASSFSSASGSDTREQYF; cdr3_nt: TGCGCCAGCAGCTTTAGTTCGGCTAGCGGGAGTGACACAAGGGAGCAGTACTTC
j_call: TRBJ2-5; v_call: TRBV15; clone_size: NA; d_call: TRBD1; cdr3_aa: CATSSRDRGMQDEQYF; cdr3_nt: TGTGCCACCAGCAGCCGAGACAGGGGGATGCAGGATGAGCAGTACTTC